Listed below are T cell receptor beta chains from one sample, sequenced in a study of cytomegalovirus exposure and HLA in healthy donors. The assay was immunoSEQ multiplex PCR, and TCRdb's table has in-frame clones only and misses some. The data show some 200,000 clones, with 79% seen just once and less than 2% held by the top ten. Sequences were obtained from PBMCs. These receptors originate from a girl between 10 and 17 years old in good health and CMV-seropositive. The CDR3 runs from the conserved cysteine through the conserved F or W. The D gene is left open where the match is weak. Rows give clone size only sometimes, using once, few, many, or a class for an expanded clone.

v_call	d_call	clone_size	j_call	cdr3_aa	cdr3_nt
TRBV7-2	TRBD2	once	TRBJ2-7	CASSLAGGGSYEQYF	TGTGCCAGCAGCTTAGCTGGCGGGGGGAGCTACGAGCAGTACTTC
TRBV7-2	TRBD2	.	TRBJ2-5	CASSLVGGLGQETQYF	TGTGCCAGCAGCTTAGTGGGGGGGTTAGGGCAAGAGACCCAGTACTTC
TRBV11-3	.	.	TRBJ1-5	CASSQDNQPQHF	TGTGCTTCCAGTCAGGATAATCAGCCCCAGCATTTT
TRBV4-3	.	.	TRBJ1-2	CASSQDRASKHYGYTF	TGCGCCAGCAGCCAAGATCGAGCTTCAAAGCACTATGGCTACACCTTC
TRBV10-1	TRBD2	.	TRBJ2-2	CASRAGTSVNTGELFF	TGCGCCAGCAGGGCCGGGACTAGCGTGAACACCGGGGAGCTGTTTTTT
TRBV9	TRBD2	.	TRBJ2-1	CASSVEGSGGAVEQFF	TGTGCCAGCAGCGTAGAGGGTAGCGGGGGGGCGGTTGAGCAGTTCTTC
TRBV7-9	.	.	TRBJ2-1	CASNLVGGPNEQFF	TGTGCCAGCAACCTAGTGGGGGGGCCTAACGAGCAGTTCTTC
TRBV19	TRBD1	.	TRBJ1-1	CASSNRQGNTEAFF	TGTGCCAGTAGTAACCGACAGGGCAACACTGAAGCTTTCTTT
TRBV4-3	TRBD1	few	TRBJ2-7	CASSHAQGSYEQYF	TGCGCCAGCAGCCATGCACAGGGGTCCTACGAGCAGTACTTC
TRBV11-2	.	once	TRBJ1-3	CASSLVPQGETTIYF	TGTGCCAGCAGCTTAGTCCCACAGGGAGAGACCACCATATATTTT
TRBV19	.	.	TRBJ1-5	CASSPSFYGNNNQPQHF	TGTGCCAGTAGCCCATCGTTTTACGGGAACAACAATCAGCCCCAGCATTTT
TRBV2	TRBD1	.	TRBJ1-1	CAGTGAPNTEAFF	TGTGCCGGGACAGGGGCGCCGAACACTGAAGCTTTCTTT
TRBV15	TRBD1	.	TRBJ2-3	CATSSSGQGFTDTQYF	TGTGCCACCAGCAGCTCGGGACAGGGTTTTACAGATACGCAGTATTTT
TRBV23-1	.	.	TRBJ2-6	CASSGLGRVGASSGANVLTF	TGCGCCAGCAGTGGATTGGGTCGGGTAGGGGCTAGCTCTGGGGCCAACGTCCTGACTTTC
TRBV7-2	TRBD2	.	TRBJ2-3	CASSTQRGGTDTQYF	TGTGCCAGCAGCACCCAGCGGGGTGGGACAGATACGCAGTATTTT
TRBV7-2	.	.	TRBJ1-1	CASSLVREAFF	TGTGCCAGCAGCTTAGTGCGTGAAGCTTTCTTT
TRBV11-2	TRBD2	.	TRBJ2-2	CASSPGLAGAANTGELFF	TGTGCCAGCAGCCCGGGACTAGCGGGGGCCGCGAACACCGGGGAGCTGTTTTTT
TRBV9	TRBD2	.	TRBJ2-5	CASSVGLAGGGGETQYF	TGTGCCAGCAGCGTAGGACTAGCGGGGGGGGGTGGAGAGACCCAGTACTTC
TRBV5-4	TRBD2	.	TRBJ2-5	CASSPTSGGAGETQYF	TGTGCCAGCAGCCCCACTAGCGGGGGGGCTGGTGAGACCCAGTACTTC
TRBV19	.	few	TRBJ2-7	CASSSGQSDYYEQYF	TGTGCCAGTAGTAGCGGACAGTCCGACTACTACGAGCAGTACTTC
TRBV21-1	.	.	TRBJ2-5	CASSKLGQRETQYF	TGTGCCAGCAGCAAACTGGGACAGAGAGAGACCCAGTACTTC
TRBV27	.	.	TRBJ2-7	CASSLPGGYEQYF	TGTGCCAGCAGTTTGCCAGGAGGTTACGAGCAGTACTTC
TRBV5-1	TRBD1	.	TRBJ1-4	CASSLTGYGEKLFF	TGCGCCAGCAGCCTGACAGGGTATGGTGAAAAACTGTTTTTT
TRBV5-1	TRBD1	.	TRBJ2-5	CASSLKQGYQETQYF	TGCGCCAGCAGCTTGAAACAGGGGTATCAGGAGACCCAGTACTTC
TRBV6-1	TRBD2	once	TRBJ2-1	CASVTSGGANNEQFF	TGTGCCAGCGTCACTAGCGGGGGGGCGAACAATGAGCAGTTCTTC
TRBV19	TRBD1	few	TRBJ1-2	CASRGTGGVKSYTF	TGTGCCAGTAGAGGGACAGGCGGGGTTAAGAGCTACACCTTC
TRBV5-1	TRBD2	.	TRBJ2-1	CASSPTTSGGVNEQFF	TGCGCCAGCAGCCCTACTACTAGCGGGGGCGTGAATGAGCAGTTCTTC
TRBV11-2	TRBD2	.	TRBJ2-3	CASSSLRGAIADTQYF	TGTGCCAGCAGCTCCCTGCGGGGGGCCATTGCAGATACGCAGTATTTT
TRBV11-3	.	few	TRBJ2-2	CASSRQGPRGTGELFF	TGTGCCAGCAGCCGACAGGGCCCCCGGGGGACCGGGGAGCTGTTTTTT
TRBV4-3	TRBD2	.	TRBJ2-1	CASSQDPGGYEQFF	TGCGCCAGCAGCCAAGATCCGGGAGGCTATGAGCAGTTCTTC
TRBV4-3	.	.	TRBJ1-1	CASRPGAANTEAFF	TGCGCCAGCAGGCCAGGGGCGGCGAACACTGAAGCTTTCTTT
TRBV18	.	.	TRBJ2-2	CASSPPNQANTGELFF	TGTGCCAGCTCACCACCGAATCAGGCGAACACCGGGGAGCTGTTTTTT
TRBV7-2	TRBD1	few	TRBJ2-3	CASSLLGQGIGDTQYF	TGTGCCAGCAGCTTGCTGGGACAGGGGATAGGCGATACGCAGTATTTT
TRBV7-6	.	.	TRBJ2-7	CASSSPHREVTHEQYF	TGTGCCAGCAGCTCCCCGCACAGGGAAGTCACCCACGAGCAGTACTTC
TRBV30	TRBD1	.	TRBJ2-2	CAWNFRDRGIGELFF	TGTGCCTGGAATTTCCGGGACAGGGGTATCGGGGAGCTGTTTTTT
TRBV10-3	TRBD1	once	TRBJ1-1	CAISRDRNTEAFF	TGTGCCATCAGCCGGGACAGGAACACTGAAGCTTTCTTT
TRBV11-2	.	.	TRBJ1-1	CASSSDRNTEAFF	TGTGCCAGCAGCTCGGACAGAAACACTGAAGCTTTCTTT
TRBV18	.	few	TRBJ2-7	CASSPLNSGSYEQYF	TGTGCCAGCTCACCACTCAATAGCGGATCCTACGAGCAGTACTTC
TRBV5-6	.	.	TRBJ2-7	CASTITPTGPYEQYF	TGTGCCAGCACCATAACGCCGACAGGCCCCTACGAGCAGTACTTC
TRBV30	.	.	TRBJ1-2	CAWSVHPEATGYGYTF	TGTGCCTGGAGTGTTCATCCCGAGGCTACGGGGTATGGCTACACCTTC
TRBV7-8	TRBD1	.	TRBJ2-2	CASSPSGGETGELFF	TGTGCCAGCAGCCCCTCAGGGGGTGAAACCGGGGAGCTGTTTTTT
TRBV9	.	.	TRBJ2-3	CASSPGEDTQYF	TGTGCCAGCAGCCCAGGGGAAGATACGCAGTATTTT
TRBV18	TRBD1	.	TRBJ2-4	CASSPGQAAAKNIQYF	TGTGCCAGCTCACCGGGACAGGCCGCGGCCAAAAACATTCAGTACTTC
TRBV19	TRBD2	.	TRBJ2-7	CASSWTSEPYEQYF	TGTGCCAGTAGCTGGACTAGCGAGCCCTACGAGCAGTACTTC
TRBV5-6	TRBD2	.	TRBJ2-1	CASSLELAGIYNEQFF	TGTGCCAGCAGCTTGGAACTAGCGGGAATATACAATGAGCAGTTCTTC
TRBV4-3	.	.	TRBJ2-2	CASSRGGGGANTGELFF	TGCGCCAGCAGCCGAGGAGGAGGGGGGGCGAACACCGGGGAGCTGTTTTTT
TRBV6-5	TRBD1	.	TRBJ2-2	CASSYFRTGGTGELFF	TGTGCCAGCAGTTACTTTCGGACAGGGGGCACCGGGGAGCTGTTTTTT
TRBV5-1	.	.	TRBJ1-1	CASSLLALNTEAFF	TGCGCCAGCAGTCTTCTGGCACTGAACACTGAAGCTTTCTTT
TRBV29-1	TRBD1	.	TRBJ1-3	CSVGQGASSGNTIYF	TGCAGCGTGGGACAGGGGGCCTCCTCTGGAAACACCATATATTTT
TRBV10-1	.	.	TRBJ2-2	CASSDGTGELFF	TGCGCCAGCAGTGACGGGACCGGGGAGCTGTTTTTT
TRBV4-3	.	.	TRBJ2-7	CASSPRLAYEQYF	TGCGCCAGCAGCCCCCGACTGGCCTACGAGCAGTACTTC
TRBV5-6	TRBD1	.	TRBJ2-6	CASTQQGLGEANVLTF	TGTGCCAGCACGCAACAGGGGCTGGGTGAGGCCAACGTCCTGACTTTC
TRBV7-6	.	.	TRBJ1-2	CASSPEQGLVGYTF	TGTGCCAGCAGCCCAGAACAGGGTTTAGTGGGCTACACCTTC